The 30 T cell receptor beta chains below come from one sample, sequenced in a study of response to subunit inactivated influenza vaccine. Using its own MiXCR run on the RT-PCR reads, TCRdb lists one record per CDR3 protein. The table shows 650,000 to 800,000 distinct CDR3 sequences, with 15% to 20% occurring only once. The specimen comprised PBMCs from blood, sampled 5 days after vaccination. The receptors were gathered from a man between 50 and 59 years old who received an inactivated influenza vaccine.

The rearrangement joins TRBV6-5 to TRBJ2-2; 10 bases are a match to TRBD1. The J segment lost 7 bases and the V segment lost 4 bases, leaving 3 bases of the junction unmatched. This CDR3 is built from 14 residues. Germline loops: CDR1 MNHEY, CDR2 SVGAGI. The CDR3: CASSWTGGHGELFF. The DNA of the CDR3 is TGTGCCAGCAGTTGGACAGGGGGTCACGGGGAGCTGTTTTTT.

The rearrangement uses TRBV15 and TRBJ2-7; unclear D gene. The CDR3 consists of 15 residues. CDR1 LNHNV and CDR2 YYDKDF come from the germline V gene (reference sequence). V was trimmed by 0 bases and J by 1 base, leaving 10 bases between them. This CDR3 is CATSRDRKLSYEQYF. The CDR3 DNA sequence: TGTGCCACCAGCAGAGATAGGAAGCTTTCCTACGAGCAGTACTTC.

The rearrangement joins TRBV4-2 to TRBJ1-1; 9 bases are shared with TRBD1. Germline CDR1 and CDR2: LGHNA and YNFKEQ. J lost 5 bases, V lost 4 bases, and 8 bases had no gene match. This CDR3 has 15 residues. The CDR3 DNA follows: TGTGCCAGCAGCCGAGGCACAGGGGGCGTAACTGAAGCTTTCTTT. Its translation: CASSRGTGGVTEAFF.

V and J are TRBV5-1 and TRBJ2-3, with D unresolved. In germline, CDR1 is SGHRS, CDR2 YFSETQ. The CDR3 length is 16 residues. Trimming stripped 4 bases from V and 5 bases from J, with 20 bases between. CDR3 loop: CASSKITSRSIDTQYF. The CDR3 region has the DNA TGCGCCAGCAGCAAGATAACCTCCAGATCCATAGATACGCAGTATTTT.

The chain carries TRBV5-1 and TRBJ2-5; 8 bases fit TRBD2. The V segment lost 0 bases and the J segment 4 bases; nucleotides outside the gene matches: 5. CDR1 is SGHRS and CDR2 is YFSETQ in the germline V gene. The CDR3 extends over 15 amino acids. The CDR3 DNA is TGCGCCAGCAGCTTGGGCGGACTAGCATCAGAGACCCAGTACTTC. It encodes CASSLGGLASETQYF.

This clonotype occurred many times. CDR3: CASSLGLGNQETQYF. The DNA for the CDR3 is TGTGCCAGCAGCTTAGGGTTGGGGAACCAAGAGACCCAGTACTTC. This chain joins TRBV7-6 and TRBJ2-5; D unclear. CDR1 is SGHVS and CDR2 is FNYEAQ in the germline V gene. The CDR3 covers 15 residues. V was trimmed by 1 base and J by 0 bases, leaving 9 bases between them.

The sample holds a few counts of this clonotype. This chain uses TRBV5-1 with TRBJ1-3; D is unresolved. Germline loops: CDR1 SGHRS, CDR2 YFSETQ. This CDR3 contains 15 residues. Trimming removed 4 bases at V and 2 bases at J, with 13 bases between. The CDR3 nucleotides are TGCGCCAGCAGCCCTCGGACCTCAACTGGAAACACCATATATTTT. This encodes CASSPRTSTGNTIYF.

In this sample, this clonotype turned up a few times. The genes are TRBV28 and TRBJ2-1; D may be TRBD2 (5 bases). With 3 bases removed from V and 8 bases from J, the gap between germline ends came to 8 bases. This CDR3 is built from 12 residues. CDR1 and CDR2 (germline): MDHEN, SYDVKM. CDR3 sequence reads: CASSFGVHEQFF. In DNA form, the CDR3 reads TGTGCCAGCAGTTTCGGGGTCCATGAGCAGTTCTTC. The entire variable domain, with the rest obtained from reference TRBV28 and TRBJ2-1, is as follows: DVKVTQSSRYLVKRTGEKVFLECVQDMDHENMFWYRQDPGLGLRLIYFSYDVKMKEKGDIPEGYSVSREKKERFSLILESASTNQTSMYLCASSFGVHEQFFGPGTRLTVL.

This clonotype was seen only a few times. The V gene is TRBV6-1, the J gene TRBJ2-1; TRBD2 matches at 11 bases. Germline V lookup: CDR1 MNHNS, CDR2 SASEGT. Trimming cost V 8 bases and J 5 bases; bases outside gene matches: 14. This CDR3 comprises 17 residues. The CDR3 DNA reads as TGTGCCAGCCCTTCTCTAGCGGGAGGACCCGGGGACAATGAGCAGTTCTTC. Amino acids: CASPSLAGGPGDNEQFF.

This clonotype was recorded a few times. The V call is TRBV15, the J call TRBJ2-1, with 7 bases fitting TRBD2. With 3 bases clipped from V and 10 bases from J, the junction kept 12 bases outside the gene matches. In germline, CDR1 is LNHNV, CDR2 YYDKDF (reference sequence). CDR3 length: 15 residues. CDR3 in DNA: TGTGCCACCAGCAGGCGCCCCCCCCTAGCGGAGGAGCAGTTCTTC. Translated: CATSRRPPLAEEQFF.

This chain connects TRBV10-3 to TRBJ2-7, with 11 bases identical to TRBD1. Germline loops: CDR1 ENHRY, CDR2 SYGVKD. The CDR3 consists of 19 residues. V lost 3 bases and J lost 0; bases outside the gene matches: 13. The CDR3: CAISDAHWTGGPSSYEQYF. The CDR3 region has the DNA TGTGCCATCAGTGACGCCCATTGGACAGGGGGCCCCAGCTCCTACGAGCAGTACTTC.

In its sample, this clonotype was seen a few times. This chain connects TRBV6-5 to TRBJ2-1; 7 bases are a match to TRBD2. The CDR3 loop spans 16 amino acids. In germline, CDR1 is MNHEY, CDR2 SVGAGI. The junction had 7 bases not matched to a gene; V was cut back by 0 bases and J by 5 bases. CDR3 sequence (DNA): TGTGCCAGCAGTTACTCCTTGACTAGCCCGGACAATGAGCAGTTCTTC. This codes for CASSYSLTSPDNEQFF.

This clonotype was seen a few times. The V call is TRBV5-1, the J call TRBJ2-1, with 15 bases fitting TRBD2. This CDR3 has 15 amino acids. Germline-derived CDR1 and CDR2 are SGHRS and YFSETQ. Trimming removed 7 bases from V and 8 bases from J; junction bases left unmatched: 7. The CDR3 region has the DNA TGCGCCAGCGGAGGGACTAGCGGGGGGATTTATGAGCAGTTCTTC. Protein: CASGGTSGGIYEQFF.

The chain links TRBV7-2 to TRBJ1-6, with D possibly being TRBD1 (6 bases). The V end lost 2 bases, the J end lost 14 bases, and 13 bases lay between the germline ends. The length of the CDR3 is 13 residues. Germline V gene data show CDR1 as SGHTA and CDR2 as FQGNSA. In nucleotides, the CDR3 is TGTGCCAGCAGCTTAACAGGGCAGTGGGCCCTCCACTTT. Translation gives CASSLTGQWALHF.

This clonotype was seen more than once but under ten times. V usage is TRBV7-8 and J usage is TRBJ1-5; 8 bases are a match to TRBD1. This CDR3 has 14 residues. Germline loops: CDR1 SGHVS, CDR2 FQNEAQ. Trimming took 5 bases from V and 4 from J; bases not matched to a gene: 4. The CDR3: CASSMDRVNQPQHF. The CDR3 nucleotides are TGTGCCAGCAGCATGGACAGGGTGAATCAGCCCCAGCATTTT.

In regard to this clonotype: A much larger clone sits a single nucleotide away, making a read error possible. V and J are TRBV20-1 and TRBJ2-7, with no clear D. The CDR3 length is 11 residues. The germline V gene has CDR1 DFQATT and CDR2 SNEGSKA (reference sequence). CDR3 coding DNA: TGCAGTGCCACGGACGGGTACGAGCACTACTTC. Translating it yields CSATDGYEHYF.

This clonotype came up a few times. The V call is TRBV9, the J call TRBJ2-5; 10 bases match TRBD2. Germline-derived CDR1 and CDR2 are SGDLS and YYNGEE. The ends lost 0 bases at V and 5 bases at J; junction bases unmatched: 7. This CDR3 is 16 amino acids long. CDR3 sequence: CASSVGRAGGSETQYF. For the CDR3, the DNA is TGTGCCAGCAGCGTAGGTCGAGCGGGAGGGTCGGAGACCCAGTACTTC.

In this sample, this clonotype turned up a few times. The V and J genes are TRBV6-5 and TRBJ1-2, with TRBD1 matching 10 bases. J gave up 8 bases and V 0 bases, and 6 bases lay outside the gene matches. Per the germline V gene, CDR1 is MNHEY and CDR2 is SVGAGI. The CDR3 has 15 residues. CDR3 DNA: TGTGCCAGCAGTTACTCAGGGACAGGGGTGTGGGGCTACACCTTC. This codes for CASSYSGTGVWGYTF.

This clonotype was recorded a few times. The chain joins TRBV28 to TRBJ2-7; a possible D gene is TRBD2 (6 bases). The V end lost 1 base, the J end lost 6 bases, and 13 bases lay between the germline ends. Germline CDR1 reads MDHEN; CDR2 reads SYDVKM. The CDR3 covers 14 residues. CDR3 loop: CASSLSGFGGEQYF. Here the CDR3 DNA reads TGTGCCAGCAGTTTATCTGGGTTCGGGGGCGAGCAGTACTTC.

Only a few counts were recorded for this clonotype. The rearrangement joins TRBV12-3 or TRBV12-4 to TRBJ2-2; D unresolved. The CDR3 covers 13 residues. The ends were cut back, 3 bases at V and 4 bases at J, with 6 bases in the middle. CDR3 nucleotides: TGTGCCAGCAGTTTTATCTTCACCGGGGAGCTGTTTTTT. Its translation: CASSFIFTGELFF.

This clonotype was seen repeatedly, ten times or more. The genes are TRBV12-3 or TRBV12-4 and TRBJ2-1, with D tentatively TRBD1 (6 bases). The CDR3 loop spans 15 amino acids. V lost 3 bases and J 5 bases, leaving 14 bases between the germline ends. The CDR3 region has the DNA TGTGCCAGCAGTTTCCACAGGGCCCGTAACAATGAGCAGTTCTTC. Residues: CASSFHRARNNEQFF.

The chain employs TRBV12-3 or TRBV12-4 and TRBJ1-2; perhaps TRBD1 as D (6 bases). The length of the CDR3 is 16 residues. Trimming took off 3 bases at V and 6 bases at J, with 20 bases between the two ends. For the CDR3, the DNA is TGTGCCAGCAGTTTTGAAGGGGCCTCCGGGGGCCATGGCTACACCTTC. It specifies CASSFEGASGGHGYTF.

The chain employs TRBV5-1 and TRBJ2-7; D unclear. This CDR3 is built from 13 residues. Germline-derived CDR1 and CDR2 are SGHRS and YFSETQ. V lost 2 bases, J lost 2 bases, and 8 bases lay in between. The CDR3 protein is CASSLSNPYEQYF. The CDR3 DNA sequence: TGCGCCAGCAGCTTATCAAACCCCTACGAGCAGTACTTC.

This rearrangement joins TRBV5-1 to TRBJ1-4, with unresolved D. Trimming pared 4 bases from V and 3 bases from J, leaving 13 bases between. The CDR3 sequence is 15 residues long. CDR1 and CDR2 from the germline V gene are SGHRS and YFSETQ. The CDR3 region is CASSPQAGPNEKLFF. In DNA form, the CDR3 reads TGCGCCAGCAGCCCGCAGGCAGGACCTAATGAAAAACTGTTTTTT.

The rearrangement joins TRBV20-1 to TRBJ2-1; 8 bases agree with TRBD2. The junction had 10 bases not matched to a gene; V was cut back by 3 bases and J by 9 bases. Germline values: CDR1 DFQATT, CDR2 SNEGSKA (reference sequence). This CDR3 region has 14 residues. The CDR3 is CSASIGRAYGEQFF. CDR3 DNA sequence: TGCAGTGCTAGTATCGGGAGGGCATACGGTGAGCAGTTCTTC.

The chain has TRBV19 and TRBJ2-2; 9 bases line up with TRBD1. Germline V lookup: CDR1 LNHDA, CDR2 SQIVND (reference sequence). This CDR3 is built from 15 residues. V gave up 3 bases and J gave up 6 bases; unmatched junction bases: 5. CDR3 loop: CASSINRGRAGELFF. The CDR3 region has the DNA TGTGCCAGTAGTATTAACAGGGGGCGCGCCGGGGAGCTGTTTTTT.

This clonotype was seen a handful of times. This CDR3 is CASRVSPQGADNEQFF. The CDR3 DNA follows: TGCGCCAGCAGAGTATCCCCACAGGGGGCGGACAATGAGCAGTTCTTC. This sequence joins TRBV5-1 and TRBJ2-1, with 9 bases that match TRBD1. The trim removed 5 bases at V and 5 bases at J, leaving 11 bases unmatched. CDR3 length: 16 residues. Germline V gene lookup returns CDR1 SGHRS and CDR2 YFSETQ. Complete variable domain (other parts from reference TRBV5-1 and TRBJ2-1): KAGVTQTPRYLIKTRGQQVTLSCSPISGHRSVSWYQQTPGQGLQFLFEYFSETQRNKGNFPGRFSGRQFSNSRSEMNVSTLELGDSALYLCASRVSPQGADNEQFFGPGTRLTVL.

This clonotype was recorded many times. J is TRBJ2-1 and V is TRBV5-5, with 7 bases fitting TRBD2. This CDR3 spans 14 amino acids. CDR1 is SGHKS and CDR2 is YYEKEE in the germline V gene (reference sequence). V trimming: 4 bases; J trimming: 7 bases; junction bases outside the gene matches: 8. CDR3 nucleotide sequence: TGTGCCAGCAGCCCCCTGGCTAGCGGTAATGAGCAGTTCTTC. It yields the protein CASSPLASGNEQFF.

This clonotype was picked up many times. This sequence joins TRBV12-3 or TRBV12-4 and TRBJ2-1; D ambiguous. Trimming took 6 bases from V and 16 from J, leaving 22 bases between them. The CDR3 sequence is 13 residues long. The CDR3 spells CASRVDTLHHGFF. DNA of the CDR3: TGTGCCAGCAGGGTCGATACGTTACACCATGGATTCTTC.

The gene calls are TRBV7-8 and TRBJ2-7, with 7 bases matching TRBD2. Losses at the gene ends were 3 bases for V and 9 bases for J; bases not matched to a gene: 20. Germline V CDR1 and CDR2: SGHVS, FQNEAQ. The CDR3 covers 17 residues. CDR3 bases: TGTGCCAGCAGCTTTGGGGGGGTGGAGCCAGGATTTGCTTGGCAGTACTTC. This encodes CASSFGGVEPGFAWQYF.